This T cell receptor beta chain was identified in a study of T cell responses to AZD1222 COVID-19 vaccine. Germline V gene data show CDR1 as MNHEY and CDR2 as SVGEGT. The CDR3 totals 15 residues. The V and J ends lost 0 bases and 2 bases respectively, with 10 bases between them. The protocol was immunoSEQ multiplex PCR, while the TCRdb copy is restricted to in-frame clones and leaves out a portion. The sample has tens of thousands of clones, nearly 90% seen once. The chain has TRBV6-2 or TRBV6-3 and TRBJ1-2; weak D call: TRBD1 (6 bases). The specimen comprised peripheral blood, sampled on day 0 of AZD1222 vaccination. The receptor was derived from an adult in good health. The CDR3 reads CASSYSTQGNYGYTF. The CDR3 nucleotides are TGTGCCAGCAGTTACTCGACCCAGGGGAACTATGGCTACACCTTC.